Reported below is one TCR beta chain. The antigen remains undetermined. This specimen comes from a study of T cells in localized non-small cell lung cancer. Study-wide findings and caveats: A denser population of T cells in blood accompanied longer overall survival. Since sequencing was restricted to only one region of the tumor, intratumor heterogeneity remains a possibility. In adjacent lung appeared a median around 57 of the top 100 tumor clones. Highest T cell clonality was seen in uninvolved adjacent lung, surpassing that measured in tumor.

Trimming left V 1 base short and J 2 bases short, with 11 bases between. There are 16 residues in the CDR3. Germline assignment: CDR1 WSHSY and CDR2 SAAADI. The method was immunoSEQ multiplex PCR; TCRdb's version includes in-frame clones alone and lacks a portion of them. The sample includes fewer than 30,000 clones, roughly 90% of them seen just once. The source of this sequence is a man aged 40 to 70 with stage II lung adenocarcinoma. J is TRBJ2-2 and V is TRBV10-2; D is possibly TRBD1 (6 bases). Sequenced material: PBMCs, taken before any cancer treatment. CDR3 sequence: CASSEYPDSNTGELFF. CDR3 in DNA: TGCGCCAGCAGTGAGTATCCGGACAGCAACACCGGGGAGCTGTTTTTT.